This entry lists 22 T cell receptor beta chains sequenced from one sample in a study of CD8 T cells in ankylosing spondylitis. Which antigens these TCRs recognize remains unknown. General study findings and limits: A TCR beta motif of roughly 8 highly homologous variants seemed to mark ankylosing spondylitis blood.

TCRdb fed the 5' RACE reads into MiXCR, producing one record per CDR3 protein. The table lists 800,000 to 900,000 distinct CDR3 sequences, around 11% of them singletons. Material: blood, either unsorted or a sorted T cell fraction (not recorded which). All receptors come from a male donor with ankylosing spondylitis.

The rearrangement joins TRBV20-1 to TRBJ2-1, with D tentatively TRBD1 (6 bases). The CDR3 contains 15 residues. V lost 1 base and J 6 bases, leaving 16 bases between the germline ends. CDR1 and CDR2 from the germline V gene are DFQATT and SNEGSKA (reference sequence). The CDR3 nucleotides read TGCAGTGCTAGAGCGGGCAGGGGTTCCCTCAATGAGCAGTTCTTC. Amino acid sequence: CSARAGRGSLNEQFF.

The genes are TRBV5-6 and TRBJ2-1, with 10 bases identical to TRBD2. Trimming took 1 base from V and 0 from J; bases not matched to a gene: 4. The germline V gene encodes CDR1 SGHDT and CDR2 YYEEEE. This CDR3 spans 17 amino acids. CDR3 loop: CASSLRLAGLSYNEQFF. The CDR3 nucleotides are TGTGCCAGCAGCTTGAGACTAGCGGGCCTCTCCTACAATGAGCAGTTCTTC. Supplemented by reference TRBV5-6 and TRBJ2-1, the full variable domain reads DAGVTQSPTHLIKTRGQQVTLRCSPKSGHDTVSWYQQALGQGPQFIFQYYEEEERQRGNFPDRFSGHQFPNYSSELNVNALLLGDSALYLCASSLRLAGLSYNEQFFGPGTRLTVL.

The rearrangement uses TRBV20-1 and TRBJ2-1, with 12 positions matching TRBD2. Germline CDR1 and CDR2: DFQATT and SNEGSKA (reference sequence). The trim removed 0 bases at V and 0 bases at J, leaving 3 bases unmatched. CDR3 size: 17 residues. The CDR3: CSARDTSGGSSYNEQFF. DNA of the CDR3: TGCAGTGCTAGAGATACTAGCGGGGGGTCCTCCTACAATGAGCAGTTCTTC.

The V and J genes are TRBV5-1 and TRBJ1-2; 12 bases are shared with TRBD1. This CDR3 has 15 residues. V was pared by 6 bases and J by 8 bases, with 11 bases of the junction left unmatched. In germline, CDR1 is SGHRS, CDR2 YFSETQ. The CDR3 reads CASTTGTGGVGGYTF. The CDR3 nucleotides are TGCGCCAGCACTACCGGGACAGGGGGCGTCGGGGGCTACACCTTC.

V is TRBV20-1 and J is TRBJ2-7, with D tentatively TRBD2 (5 bases). This CDR3 contains 14 residues. Per germline, CDR1 DFQATT and CDR2 SNEGSKA (reference sequence). Trimming took 1 base from V and 6 from J, leaving 16 bases between them. CDR3 nucleotides: TGCAGTGCTAGAGTGAGGGAGCCAAGAAGCGAGCAGTACTTC. It encodes CSARVREPRSEQYF.

This clonotype was seen only a few times. V usage is TRBV4-2 and J usage is TRBJ2-2; 11 bases map to TRBD2. The CDR3 covers 16 residues. The V gene end was trimmed by 5 bases and the J gene end by 5 bases; junction bases not matched to a gene: 7. CDR1 LGHNA and CDR2 YNFKEQ come from the germline V gene. The CDR3 reads CASSYSGRADTGELFF. Here the CDR3 DNA reads TGTGCCAGCAGCTATAGCGGGAGGGCCGATACCGGGGAGCTGTTTTTT.

The chain is built from TRBV7-2 and TRBJ2-3; TRBD1 matches at 10 bases. Germline assignment: CDR1 SGHTA and CDR2 FQGNSA. The CDR3 contains 16 residues. V dropped 3 bases and J dropped 5; count of bases not matched to a gene: 8. The CDR3 sequence: CASSFRQGALVDTQYF. CDR3 in DNA: TGTGCCAGCAGCTTTCGACAGGGGGCTCTAGTAGATACGCAGTATTTT.

In this sample, this clonotype turned up a few times. The genes are TRBV18 and TRBJ1-1; D remains unclear. CDR1 is KGHSH and CDR2 is LQKENI in the germline V gene. The CDR3 is 13 residues long. V shed 2 bases and J shed 3 bases, with 7 bases lying between them. The CDR3 DNA sequence: TGTGCCAGCTCACCAGGGGAGGACACTGAAGCTTTCTTT. Amino acid sequence: CASSPGEDTEAFF.

This chain connects TRBV20-1 to TRBJ1-2; tentatively, D is TRBD1 (6 bases). Trimming removed 7 bases at V and 2 bases at J, with 11 bases between. CDR1 DFQATT and CDR2 SNEGSKA come from the germline V gene (reference sequence). The CDR3 runs 12 residues. DNA of the CDR3: TGCAGTGGTCAACAGGGAAACTATGGCTACACCTTC. The encoded protein is CSGQQGNYGYTF.

There are many counts of this clonotype. The V call is TRBV12-3 or TRBV12-4, the J call TRBJ2-7; 11 bases align to TRBD1. Losses at the gene ends were 6 bases for V and 6 bases for J; bases not matched to a gene: 7. The CDR3 loop spans 14 amino acids. Here the CDR3 DNA reads TGTGCCAGCAGGCCCGGGACAGGGGGACGCGAGCAGTACTTC. Protein product: CASRPGTGGREQYF.

This clonotype came up a few times. V is TRBV6-1 and J is TRBJ2-2, with D perhaps matching TRBD1 (6 bases). Trimming stripped 3 bases from V and 6 bases from J, with 14 bases between. Germline CDR1 is MNHNS and CDR2 is SASEGT. The CDR3 consists of 15 residues. The CDR3 protein is CASSDPTEGAGELFF. The CDR3 region has the DNA TGTGCCAGCAGTGACCCGACCGAGGGGGCCGGGGAGCTGTTTTTT.

DNA for the CDR3: TGTGCCTGGACTAGGGGGCAGCGGACTGAAGCTTTCTTT. Its translation is CAWTRGQRTEAFF. The gene calls are TRBV30 and TRBJ1-1; 7 bases agree with TRBD1. This CDR3 spans 13 amino acids. V lost 4 bases and J lost 5; bases outside the gene matches: 7. Germline V gene data show CDR1 as GTSNPN and CDR2 as SVGIG (reference sequence).

The table lists this clonotype with many counts. The chain links TRBV6-2 or TRBV6-3 to TRBJ2-1; D perhaps matches TRBD1 (5 bases). Germline lookup yields CDR1 MNHEY and CDR2 SVGEGT. The CDR3 has 14 amino acids. V was clipped by 8 bases and J by 1 base, with 12 bases between them. The CDR3 nucleotides read TGTGCCAGCGGTAGCAGGGCATCCTACAATGAGCAGTTCTTC. Protein sequence: CASGSRASYNEQFF.

This clonotype was recorded a few times. The chain uses TRBV7-8 and TRBJ2-7; 10 positions match TRBD1. The CDR3 contains 15 residues. Germline CDR1 and CDR2: SGHVS and FQNEAQ. After removal of 8 bases from V and 2 bases from J, the junction contained 9 bases not matched to a gene. The DNA for the CDR3 is TGTGCCAGCGCGACAGGGGGCAAAAAGGCCTACGAGCAGTACTTC. Amino acids: CASATGGKKAYEQYF.

At least ten counts were recorded for this clonotype. V gene TRBV20-1 combines with J gene TRBJ1-1; D perhaps matches TRBD1 (5 bases). The CDR3 runs 13 residues. Germline lookup yields CDR1 DFQATT and CDR2 SNEGSKA (reference sequence). V lost 6 bases, J lost 0 bases, and 11 bases lay in between. The CDR3 protein is CSARDRMNTEAFF. The CDR3 DNA is TGCAGTGCAAGGGACCGAATGAACACTGAAGCTTTCTTT.

This clonotype was counted only a few times. V gene TRBV4-3 combines with J gene TRBJ2-3; 7 nucleotides align to TRBD2. The V gene end was trimmed by 0 bases and the J gene end by 5 bases; junction bases not matched to a gene: 5. Germline CDR1 LGHNA, CDR2 YSLEER. The CDR3 is 15 residues long. The CDR3 region has the DNA TGCGCCAGCAGCCAAGAGGGGCGGGAGCAAGATACGCAGTATTTT. Amino acid sequence: CASSQEGREQDTQYF.

This clonotype was counted a few times. V usage is TRBV4-3 and J usage is TRBJ2-6; TRBD1 matches 9 bases. In germline, CDR1 is LGHNA, CDR2 YSLEER. The CDR3 is made up of 20 amino acids. J gave up 2 bases and V 2 bases, and 13 bases lay outside the gene matches. The CDR3 spells CASSQRYAGQGSPGANVLTF. The CDR3 region has the DNA TGCGCCAGCAGCCAAAGATACGCGGGACAGGGATCACCTGGGGCCAACGTCCTGACTTTC.

This clonotype was counted between two and nine times. This chain uses TRBV7-8 with TRBJ1-1; 7 nucleotides line up with TRBD1. V dropped 8 bases and J dropped 1; count of bases not matched to a gene: 4. This CDR3 region has 13 residues. In germline, CDR1 is SGHVS, CDR2 FQNEAQ. The CDR3 protein is CASGQESNTEAFF. DNA of the CDR3: TGTGCCAGCGGACAGGAATCGAACACTGAAGCTTTCTTT.

This clonotype was seen a few times. J is TRBJ2-3 and V is TRBV20-1, with D maybe TRBD2 (6 bases). Between the trimmed V and J ends, which lost 1 base and 4 bases, there was a span of 9 bases. The germline V gene has CDR1 DFQATT and CDR2 SNEGSKA (reference sequence). This CDR3 is built from 13 residues. Written as DNA, the CDR3 is TGCAGTGCTAGAGGTCGGAGGGCAGATACGCAGTATTTT. Its protein is CSARGRRADTQYF.

This sequence joins TRBV6-1 and TRBJ2-2; TRBD2 agrees at 12 bases. Germline trimming cut 6 bases from V and 2 bases from J; bases unmatched to any gene: 7. Per the germline V gene, CDR1 is MNHNS and CDR2 is SASEGT. This CDR3 is 17 amino acids long. CDR3 DNA sequence: TGTGCCAGCAGCCCCTCTAGCGGGAGGGGAAACACCGGGGAGCTGTTTTTT. Amino acid sequence: CASSPSSGRGNTGELFF.

This rearrangement joins TRBV7-2 to TRBJ2-7, with 10 bases matching TRBD2. Trimming cost V 2 bases and J 0 bases; bases outside gene matches: 1. Germline V CDR1 and CDR2: SGHTA, FQGNSA. The CDR3 totals 15 residues. CDR3 in amino acids: CASSLTSGDSYEQYF. In nucleotides, the CDR3 is TGTGCCAGCAGCTTAACTAGCGGGGACTCCTACGAGCAGTACTTC. The entire variable domain, with the rest obtained from reference TRBV7-2 and TRBJ2-7, is as follows: GAGVSQSPSNKVTEKGKDVELRCDPISGHTALYWYRQSLGQGLEFLIYFQGNSAPDKSGLPSDRFSAERTGGSVSTLTIQRTQQEDSAVYLCASSLTSGDSYEQYFGPGTRLTVT.

In this sample, this clonotype turned up a few times. The chain has TRBV20-1 and TRBJ1-6; 8 positions agree with TRBD1. CDR3 size: 15 residues. Trimming took 3 bases from V and 7 from J; bases not matched to a gene: 8. CDR1 is DFQATT and CDR2 is SNEGSKA in the germline V gene (reference sequence). DNA for the CDR3: TGCAGTGCTAGTCTCCCGGACAGGGAGAATTCACCCCTCCACTTT. Protein product: CSASLPDRENSPLHF.